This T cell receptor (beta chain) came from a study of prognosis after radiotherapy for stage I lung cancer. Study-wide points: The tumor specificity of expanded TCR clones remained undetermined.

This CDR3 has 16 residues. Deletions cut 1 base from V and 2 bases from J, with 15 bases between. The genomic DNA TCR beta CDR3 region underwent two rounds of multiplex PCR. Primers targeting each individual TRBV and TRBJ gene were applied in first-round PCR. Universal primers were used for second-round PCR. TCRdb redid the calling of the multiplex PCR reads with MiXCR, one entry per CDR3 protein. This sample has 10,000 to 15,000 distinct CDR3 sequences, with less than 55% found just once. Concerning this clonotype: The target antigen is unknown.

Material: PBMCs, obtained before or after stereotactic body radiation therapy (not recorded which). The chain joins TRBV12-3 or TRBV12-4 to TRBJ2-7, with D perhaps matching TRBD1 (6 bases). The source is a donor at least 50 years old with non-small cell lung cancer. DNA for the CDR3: TGTGCCAGCAGTTTAGATAGGGGGACAAGGGCCTACGAGCAGTACTTC. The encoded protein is CASSLDRGTRAYEQYF.